These 23 T cell receptor beta chains share one sample of origin, sequenced in a study of control samples from healthy donors and cancer patients. The assay was immunoSEQ multiplex PCR, and TCRdb's table has in-frame clones only and misses some. The sample carries over 10,000 clones, roughly three quarters recorded once. The sample taken for sequencing was formalin-fixed, paraffin-embedded tissue. The origin of the receptors is a male donor with melanoma.

This chain joins TRBV29-1 and TRBJ2-7; D may be TRBD2 (5 bases). V gave up 3 bases and J gave up 2 bases, with 11 bases separating them. Per the germline V gene, CDR1 is SQVTM and CDR2 is ANQGSEA. The CDR3 extends over 13 amino acids. The CDR3 region is CSVDSGKPYEQYF. CDR3 nucleotides: TGCAGCGTTGATTCCGGGAAACCCTACGAGCAGTACTTC.

This clone was counted a few times. This chain uses TRBV5-1 with TRBJ1-1; D gene uncertain. The length of the CDR3 is 16 residues. CDR1 and CDR2 from the germline V gene are SGHRS and YFSETQ. Trimming removed 0 bases from V and 7 bases from J, with 19 bases in between. The CDR3 DNA is TGCGCCAGCAGCTTGGTCCGGGTCGGGCGCACTGGTGAAGCTTTCTTT. This sequence encodes CASSLVRVGRTGEAFF.

The gene calls are TRBV7-6 and TRBJ2-7; 7 nucleotides agree with TRBD2. The CDR3 contains 16 residues. Germline V gene lookup returns CDR1 SGHVS and CDR2 FNYEAQ. After removal of 3 bases from V and 3 bases from J, the junction contained 11 bases not matched to a gene. The CDR3 DNA reads as TGTGCCAGCAGCTTTCAGCCTCGGGGGGAGTTCTACGAGCAGTACTTC. The encoded protein is CASSFQPRGEFYEQYF. The full variable domain, rest sourced from reference TRBV7-6 and TRBJ2-7, is GAGVSQSPRYKVTKRGQDVALRCDPISGHVSLYWYRQALGQGPEFLTYFNYEAQQDKSGLPNDRFSAERPEGSISTLTIQRTEQRDSAMYRCASSFQPRGEFYEQYFGPGTRLTVT.

This clone was counted only a few times. V gene TRBV10-3 combines with J gene TRBJ1-3; a weak D match, TRBD1 (6 bases). Germline assignment: CDR1 ENHRY and CDR2 SYGVKD. The V gene lost 0 bases and the J gene lost 0 bases, with 9 bases spanning the gap. The CDR3 extends over 16 amino acids. CDR3 sequence reads: CAISESTGYSGNTIYF. The CDR3 DNA reads as TGTGCCATCAGTGAGTCGACAGGCTACTCTGGAAACACCATATATTTT.

The chain uses TRBV2 and TRBJ2-1; TRBD1 aligns across 8 bases. The CDR3 loop spans 15 amino acids. Germline V gives CDR1 SNHLY, CDR2 FYNNEI. V lost 5 bases and J lost 2; bases outside the gene matches: 5. DNA for the CDR3: TGTGCCAGCAGTCCTACAGGGGGTCCCTACAATGAGCAGTTCTTC. This sequence encodes CASSPTGGPYNEQFF.

This clone occurred once. The gene calls are TRBV4-3 and TRBJ2-3; 8 bases map to TRBD1. The CDR3 is 15 amino acids. Trimming cost V 3 bases and J 2 bases; bases outside gene matches: 4. Germline assignment: CDR1 LGHNA and CDR2 YSLEER. As DNA, the CDR3 is TGCGCCAGCAGCCAGTGGACAGGGATCACAGATACGCAGTATTTT. The encoded protein is CASSQWTGITDTQYF.

J is TRBJ2-1 and V is TRBV6-4; tentative D call: TRBD2 (6 bases). The ends were cut back, 5 bases at V and 2 bases at J, with 22 bases in the middle. CDR1 and CDR2 from the germline V gene are MRHNA and SNTAGT. CDR3 length: 18 amino acids. Written as DNA, the CDR3 is TGTGCCAGCAGTCCGGGACTTTTCCATTTTGGCCCCTACAATGAGCAGTTCTTC. As protein: CASSPGLFHFGPYNEQFF.

The rearrangement links TRBV6-2 or TRBV6-3 to TRBJ2-4; no reliable D call. V lost 8 bases to trimming and J lost 5 bases, with 16 bases between them. The CDR3 extends over 14 amino acids. CDR1 and CDR2 (germline): MNHEY, SVGEGT. CDR3: CASCLDSLQNIQYF. CDR3 coding DNA: TGTGCCAGCTGTTTAGACTCCCTCCAAAACATTCAGTACTTC.

This clone showed up just a few times. The genes are TRBV14 and TRBJ1-6; 7 nucleotides match TRBD1. The germline gives CDR1 SGHDN, CDR2 FVKESK. This CDR3 has 16 residues. V lost 4 bases, J lost 3 bases, and 6 bases stayed unmatched. The CDR3 region is CASSLGQALYNSPLHF. The CDR3 DNA follows: TGTGCCAGCAGCCTAGGACAGGCCCTCTATAATTCACCCCTCCACTTT.

This clone was detected once. The gene calls are TRBV7-3 and TRBJ2-3; 8 bases match TRBD2. Germline assignment: CDR1 SGHTA and CDR2 FQGTGA. The CDR3 is 15 residues long. After removal of 0 bases from V and 4 bases from J, the junction contained 3 bases not matched to a gene. The CDR3: CASSLTGTRPDTQYF. The DNA of the CDR3 is TGTGCCAGCAGCTTAACCGGGACTAGACCAGATACGCAGTATTTT.

This chain connects TRBV7-2 to TRBJ1-2; 12 bases match TRBD1. The CDR3 consists of 14 residues. The germline V gene has CDR1 SGHTA and CDR2 FQGNSA. The ends lost 3 bases at V and 8 bases at J; junction bases unmatched: 4. CDR3 sequence: CASSFGTGGGGYTF. DNA of the CDR3: TGTGCCAGCAGCTTCGGGACAGGGGGCGGCGGCTACACCTTC.

The genes are TRBV27 and TRBJ1-1; 7 bases fit TRBD1. Germline V gene data show CDR1 as MNHEY and CDR2 as SMNVEV (reference sequence). The CDR3 has 13 amino acids. Trimming took 11 bases from V and 5 from J; bases not matched to a gene: 11. CDR3 sequence reads: CAAGEGAWTEAFF. The CDR3, as DNA: TGTGCCGCCGGGGAGGGGGCGTGGACTGAAGCTTTCTTT.

This rearrangement joins TRBV7-2 to TRBJ2-7; 8 nucleotides agree with TRBD2. Germline trimming cut 1 base from V and 1 base from J; bases unmatched to any gene: 3. Germline V CDR1 and CDR2: SGHTA, FQGNSA. The CDR3 runs 15 residues. In DNA form, the CDR3 reads TGTGCCAGCAGCTTAGGTAGCGGGGAGTCCTACGAGCAGTACTTC. This codes for CASSLGSGESYEQYF.

This clone has a handful of counts. The V gene is TRBV11-3, the J gene TRBJ2-7, with D tentatively TRBD1 (5 bases). Germline V gene lookup returns CDR1 SGHNT and CDR2 YENEEA. The CDR3 runs 14 residues. V was cut by 4 bases and J by 5 bases, with 15 bases left in between. The CDR3 spells CASSSGHRAHEQYF. The CDR3 DNA follows: TGTGCCAGCAGCTCTGGACACCGGGCCCACGAGCAGTACTTC. Drawing the rest from reference TRBV11-3 and TRBJ2-7, the complete variable domain is EAGVVQSPRYKIIEKKQPVAFWCNPISGHNTLYWYLQNLGQGPELLIRYENEEAVDDSQLPKDRFSAERLKGVDSTLKIQPAELGDSAVYLCASSSGHRAHEQYFGPGTRLTVT.

CDR3 in DNA: TGTGCCAGCAGCCAAGGGGGAGGGGCCAAGAAAACTTTCTTT. Encoded protein: CASSQGGGAKKTFF. The chain has TRBV3-1 (or the pseudogene TRBV3-2) and TRBJ1-1; D perhaps matches TRBD1 (5 bases). The V end was cut by 1 base, the J end by 12 bases, with 18 bases between. The V gene's germline CDR1 is LGHDT and CDR2 YNNKEL (reference sequence). The CDR3 covers 14 residues.

This chain links TRBV12-3 or TRBV12-4 with TRBJ1-1, with no clear D. V was pared by 6 bases and J by 7 bases, with 12 bases between. This CDR3 contains 12 residues. The CDR3 DNA is TGTGCCAGCAGATCGAGGGCTAATGAAGCTTTCTTT. It is translated as CASRSRANEAFF.

The chain carries TRBV28 and TRBJ1-5; 7 nucleotides align to TRBD1. The CDR3 length is 14 residues. V shed 6 bases, J shed 7 bases, and the junction held 9 bases outside the gene matches. Germline CDR1 and CDR2: MDHEN and SYDVKM. DNA for the CDR3: TGTGCCAGCAGGGCTGAAACAGGGGAGCAGCCCCAGCATTTT. It codes for CASRAETGEQPQHF. The whole variable domain, filled in from reference TRBV28 and TRBJ1-5, reads DVKVTQSSRYLVKRTGEKVFLECVQDMDHENMFWYRQDPGLGLRLIYFSYDVKMKEKGDIPEGYSVSREKKERFSLILESASTNQTSMYLCASRAETGEQPQHFGDGTRLSIL.

On this clone: This may be a read error: a much more frequent sequence differs by one nucleotide. Other DNA variants within this sample encode the same CDR3. The gene calls are TRBV11-2 and TRBJ1-2; D gene uncertain. CDR3 length equals 13 residues. Trimming took off 5 bases at V and 6 bases at J, with 13 bases between the two ends. The germline gives CDR1 SGHAT, CDR2 FQNNGV. The CDR3 reads CASSVDRVDGYTF. CDR3 in DNA: TGTGCCAGCAGCGTGGATAGGGTCGATGGCTACACCTTC.

The V call is TRBV7-3, the J call TRBJ2-3; no firm D call. V shed 4 bases and J shed 0 bases, with 5 bases lying between them. The CDR3 consists of 13 residues. Germline V gene data show CDR1 as SGHTA and CDR2 as FQGTGA. CDR3 sequence (DNA): TGTGCCAGCAGCTCCCTGAGCACAGATACGCAGTATTTT. Protein product: CASSSLSTDTQYF.

This sequence joins TRBV5-4 and TRBJ1-2; TRBD1 might be the D (6 bases). Germline V gives CDR1 SGHNT, CDR2 YYREEE (reference sequence). V dropped 4 bases and J dropped 5 bases, with 21 bases sitting between them. The length of the CDR3 is 16 residues. The CDR3 sequence is CASSRRSPGTSYGYTF. The CDR3 DNA reads as TGTGCCAGCAGCCGCCGGTCCCCCGGGACATCTTATGGCTACACCTTC.

The CDR3 DNA is TGTGCCAGCAGCGTAGACCACTCCTTATCCTATGGCTACACCTTC. Residues: CASSVDHSLSYGYTF. The J gene is TRBJ1-2, the V gene TRBV9; no definite D call. The CDR3 runs to 15 residues. Trimming cost V 0 bases and J 4 bases, with 13 bases left between them. Germline CDR1 reads SGDLS; CDR2 reads YYNGEE.

The chain couples TRBV6-2 or TRBV6-3 to TRBJ2-1; possibly TRBD2 for D (5 bases). Germline values: CDR1 MNHEY, CDR2 SVGEGT. This CDR3 has 13 residues. Trimming left V 5 bases short and J 6 bases short, with 11 bases between. This chain's CDR3 is CASSPDFPNEQFF. The CDR3 nucleotides are TGTGCCAGCAGTCCGGACTTCCCCAATGAGCAGTTCTTC.

The V call is TRBV14, the J call TRBJ1-1; D uncertain. Germline V gives CDR1 SGHDN, CDR2 FVKESK. V lost 1 base and J lost 0, with 6 bases in between. This CDR3 has 14 amino acids. CDR3 in DNA: TGTGCCAGCAGCCAAGTTTCAGTGAACACTGAAGCTTTCTTT. Protein product: CASSQVSVNTEAFF.